Given below is one TCR beta chain in context. The target antigen is unknown. These data are taken from a study of cytomegalovirus exposure and HLA in healthy donors. Study-level points and caveats: Reportedly, a later analysis found an Asian-associated ancestry cluster had fewer N-insertions than the roughly 670-donor mean.

The CDR3 covers 11 residues. Trimming took 5 bases from V and 1 from J, leaving 5 bases between them. CDR1 and CDR2 from the germline V gene are GTSNPN and SVGIG (reference sequence). PCR employed 60 Vbeta and 13 Jbeta primers. Profiling relied on immunoSEQ multiplex PCR, and the TCRdb table lists in-frame clones only, not all of them. The sample lists about 150,000 clones; around 80% were seen once. Sequencing was performed on PBMCs. The V gene is TRBV30, the J gene TRBJ1-1; no clear D. The sequence came from a woman aged 40 to 50 in good health and CMV-seropositive. CDR3: CAWVANTEAFF. DNA of the CDR3: TGTGCCTGGGTAGCGAACACTGAAGCTTTCTTT.